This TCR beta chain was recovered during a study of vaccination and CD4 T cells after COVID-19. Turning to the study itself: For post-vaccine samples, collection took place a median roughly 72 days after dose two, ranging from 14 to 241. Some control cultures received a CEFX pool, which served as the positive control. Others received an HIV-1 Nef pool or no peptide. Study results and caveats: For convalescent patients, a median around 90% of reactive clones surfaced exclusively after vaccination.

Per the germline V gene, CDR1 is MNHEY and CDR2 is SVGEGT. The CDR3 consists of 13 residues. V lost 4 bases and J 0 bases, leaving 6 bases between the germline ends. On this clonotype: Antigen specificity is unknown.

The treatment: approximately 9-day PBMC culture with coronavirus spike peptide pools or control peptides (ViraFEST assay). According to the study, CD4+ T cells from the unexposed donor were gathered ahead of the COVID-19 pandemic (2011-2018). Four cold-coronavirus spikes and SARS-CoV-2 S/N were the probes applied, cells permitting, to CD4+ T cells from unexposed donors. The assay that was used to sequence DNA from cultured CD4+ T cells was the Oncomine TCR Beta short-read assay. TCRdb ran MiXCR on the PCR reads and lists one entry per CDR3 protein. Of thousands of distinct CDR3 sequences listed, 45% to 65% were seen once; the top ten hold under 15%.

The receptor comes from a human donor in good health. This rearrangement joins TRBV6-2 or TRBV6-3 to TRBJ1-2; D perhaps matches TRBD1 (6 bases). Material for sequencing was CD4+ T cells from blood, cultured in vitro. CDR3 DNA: TGTGCCAGCAGTTGGGACACTAACTATGGCTACACCTTC. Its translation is CASSWDTNYGYTF.